The 17 T cell receptor beta chains below come from one sample, sequenced in a study of shared clonotypes between healthy human individuals. The protocol was immunoSEQ multiplex PCR, while the TCRdb copy is restricted to in-frame clones and leaves out a portion. The table has roughly 2.5 million clones, around nine tenths seen once. Sequencing was done on a sample of naive CD4+ T cells sorted from blood. The subset: CD45RA+ positively selected. The origin of the receptors is a man between 18 and 35 years old in good health.

The V and J genes are TRBV5-1 and TRBJ2-7, with 14 bases identical to TRBD2. Germline trimming cut 0 bases from V and 5 bases from J; bases unmatched to any gene: 4. The CDR3 has 16 amino acids. Germline V lookup: CDR1 SGHRS, CDR2 YFSETQ. The CDR3 loop is CASSLVGTSGSDEQYF. DNA for the CDR3: TGCGCCAGCAGCTTGGTCGGGACTAGCGGGAGTGACGAGCAGTACTTC.

The V and J genes are TRBV10-3 and TRBJ1-2; D possibly corresponds to TRBD1 (6 bases). This CDR3 is built from 14 residues. Between the trimmed V and J ends, which lost 4 bases and 7 bases, there was a span of 16 bases. The germline V gene has CDR1 ENHRY and CDR2 SYGVKD. CDR3 DNA: TGTGCCATCAGTGCCATCATGTCGGGGGCTGGCTACACCTTC. It is translated as CAISAIMSGAGYTF.

This clone has only a few counts. Other DNA sequences in this sample translate to the same CDR3. V and J are TRBV18 and TRBJ2-1; D is undetermined. V was pared by 1 base and J by 0 bases, with 7 bases between. Germline lookup yields CDR1 KGHSH and CDR2 LQKENI. The CDR3 spans 15 residues. The CDR3 is CASSPRGPSYNEQFF. The CDR3, as DNA: TGTGCCAGCTCACCACGAGGACCCTCCTACAATGAGCAGTTCTTC.

This clone was counted a single time. The genes are TRBV27 and TRBJ2-3; 7 nucleotides align to TRBD2. The CDR3 totals 15 residues. J lost 4 bases, V lost 4 bases, and 8 bases had no gene match. Per the germline V gene, CDR1 is MNHEY and CDR2 is SMNVEV (reference sequence). For the CDR3, the DNA is TGTGCCAGCAGTTGGAGACTAGCCGCCCCAGATACGCAGTATTTT. It specifies CASSWRLAAPDTQYF.

The genes are TRBV9 and TRBJ1-3; no firm D call. Trimming shortened V by 4 bases and J by 0 bases, and 20 bases separated the two germline ends. There are 18 residues in the CDR3. Germline CDR1 reads SGDLS; CDR2 reads YYNGEE. This chain's CDR3 is CASSPHQIQSFSGNTIYF. The CDR3 region has the DNA TGTGCCAGCAGCCCTCATCAGATACAGTCCTTCTCTGGAAACACCATATATTTT. Drawing the rest from reference TRBV9 and TRBJ1-3, the complete variable domain is DSGVTQTPKHLITATGQRVTLRCSPRSGDLSVYWYQQSLDQGLQFLIQYYNGEERAKGNILERFSAQQFPDLHSELNLSSLELGDSALYFCASSPHQIQSFSGNTIYFGEGSWLTVV.

The V and J genes are TRBV7-3 and TRBJ2-3; D might be TRBD2 (7 bases). From germline, CDR1 is SGHTA and CDR2 FQGTGA. This CDR3 is 16 amino acids long. Trimming removed 6 bases at V and 5 bases at J, with 21 bases between. The CDR3 DNA reads as TGTGCCAGCAGTCCCGGGACGGGGGGCCTGGGAGATACGCAGTATTTT. The encoded protein is CASSPGTGGLGDTQYF.

This clone was seen only a few times. The J gene is TRBJ1-1, the V gene TRBV28, with a weak D call TRBD1 (6 bases). From germline, CDR1 is MDHEN and CDR2 SYDVKM. This CDR3 is built from 12 residues. The V end was cut by 10 bases, the J end by 1 base, with 10 bases between. This chain's CDR3 is CATVDRNTEAFF. The CDR3 DNA reads as TGTGCCACCGTGGACAGGAACACTGAAGCTTTCTTT.

The chain carries TRBV19 and TRBJ2-4, with D hard to call. The CDR3 runs 12 residues. Deletions cut 3 bases from V and 4 bases from J, with 4 bases between. Germline V lookup: CDR1 LNHDA, CDR2 SQIVND (reference sequence). The CDR3 loop is CASSIRKNIQYF. The CDR3 DNA reads as TGTGCCAGTAGTATCCGGAAAAACATTCAGTACTTC. The variable domain in full, with the rest retrieved from reference TRBV19 and TRBJ2-4, is DGGITQSPKYLFRKEGQNVTLSCEQNLNHDAMYWYRQDPGQGLRLIYYSQIVNDFQKGDIAEGYSVSREKKESFPLTVTSAQKNPTAFYLCASSIRKNIQYFGAGTRLSVL.

This chain links TRBV18 with TRBJ2-7; TRBD2 agrees at 7 bases. The germline V gene encodes CDR1 KGHSH and CDR2 LQKENI. The CDR3 has 17 amino acids. J gave up 7 bases and V 5 bases, and 20 bases lay outside the gene matches. Here the CDR3 DNA reads TGTGCCAGCTCATCAACGACCGGAACTCTAGCGGAGGGGGAGCAGTACTTC. This encodes CASSSTTGTLAEGEQYF.

The chain couples TRBV7-8 to TRBJ2-1, with D perhaps matching TRBD2 (5 bases). V was pared by 5 bases and J by 2 bases, with 10 bases between. The CDR3 extends over 14 amino acids. Germline V gene lookup returns CDR1 SGHVS and CDR2 FQNEAQ. The CDR3 here is CASSPSGTYNEQFF. The CDR3 bases are TGTGCCAGCAGCCCCTCGGGGACCTACAATGAGCAGTTCTTC.

V is TRBV6-6 and J is TRBJ2-2, with TRBD1 matching over 10 bases. CDR3 length: 14 residues. Germline loops: CDR1 MNHNY, CDR2 SVGAGI (reference sequence). V trimming: 6 bases; J trimming: 5 bases; junction bases outside the gene matches: 3. The CDR3 region has the DNA TGTGCCAGCAGAAAGGGACAGGGGACCGGGGAGCTGTTTTTT. This translates into CASRKGQGTGELFF.

The chain has TRBV6-1 and TRBJ2-4; 7 nucleotides match TRBD1. This CDR3 contains 11 residues. V was clipped by 5 bases and J by 11 bases; unmatched bases: 3. From germline, CDR1 is MNHNS and CDR2 SASEGT. Here the CDR3 DNA reads TGTGCCAGCAGTCAGGGACAGTTTCAGTACTTC. Its protein product is CASSQGQFQYF.

The gene calls are TRBV28 and TRBJ1-3; no clear D gene. The CDR3 contains 15 residues. Germline V lookup: CDR1 MDHEN, CDR2 SYDVKM. Trimming stripped 5 bases from V and 0 bases from J, with 11 bases between. CDR3 protein: CASSTGSLSGNTIYF. DNA of the CDR3: TGTGCCAGCAGTACTGGGAGTCTCTCTGGAAACACCATATATTTT.

This chain uses TRBV5-1 with TRBJ2-7; perhaps TRBD1 as D (6 bases). Deletions cut 7 bases from V and 3 bases from J, with 17 bases between. The CDR3 is 14 amino acids. Per germline, CDR1 SGHRS and CDR2 YFSETQ. DNA for the CDR3: TGCGCCAGCGCCGCTAGGGGGAGAGGCTACGAGCAGTACTTC. The encoded protein is CASAARGRGYEQYF.

CDR3 in amino acids: CASSWVGSTDTQYF. DNA of the CDR3: TGTGCCAGCAGTTGGGTAGGGAGCACAGATACGCAGTATTTT. The chain links TRBV7-9 to TRBJ2-3; D is unresolved. Deletions cut 6 bases from V and 0 bases from J, with 10 bases between. CDR1 and CDR2 from the germline V gene are SEHNR and FQNEAQ (reference sequence). The CDR3 contains 14 residues.

The chain combines TRBV11-2 with TRBJ2-7; no definite D call. Trimming cost V 5 bases and J 0 bases, with 14 bases left between them. From germline, CDR1 is SGHAT and CDR2 FQNNGV. The CDR3 is made up of 15 amino acids. In DNA, the CDR3 is TGTGCCAGCAGCCCCAAGTGGGGAAGCTCCTACGAGCAGTACTTC. This gives the protein CASSPKWGSSYEQYF.

V gene TRBV7-9 combines with J gene TRBJ2-3, with unresolved D. This CDR3 contains 14 residues. Looked up from germline, CDR1 is SEHNR and CDR2 is FQNEAQ (reference sequence). The V end was cut by 5 bases, the J end by 2 bases, with 11 bases between. For the CDR3, the DNA is TGTGCCAGCAGCCACCGCGGTAACACAGATACGCAGTATTTT. Its protein product is CASSHRGNTDTQYF.